The subject of this entry is one T cell receptor (beta chain). What it binds is unknown. A much more abundant neighbour one base away suggests this may be a read error. No cell sorting was done before RNA was extracted from the tissue. This sample stems from a study of tumor and adjacent non-tumor tissue in lung cancer. Overall study findings and caveats: TCR diversity was significantly greater in tumor than normal lung tissue. Top 100 clones took a larger repertoire share in normal lung.

The CDR3 contains 15 residues. The germline gives CDR1 SGHTA, CDR2 FQGNSA. TCRbeta libraries were built with three rounds of nested PCR, modified from ARM-PCR. TCRdb passed the multiplex PCR reads through MiXCR, listing each CDR3 protein once. The sample shows 65,000 to 90,000 distinct CDR3 sequences, roughly 76% of them seen only once. This clonotype originated in a woman aged 45-65 years with non-small cell lung cancer. The material sequenced was lung tumor tissue. The chain employs TRBV7-2 and TRBJ1-5; TRBD1 is a possible D gene (5 bases). The CDR3 sequence: CTSSSGTESNQLQHF. CDR3 sequence (DNA): TGTACCAGCAGCTCCGGGACGGAGAGCAATCAGCTCCAGCATTTT.